A selection of T cell receptor beta chains follows, all from one sample in a study of blood T cell repertoires in COVID-19. Generated by immunoSEQ multiplex PCR, the TCRdb table keeps only in-frame clones and is missing some. The sample gives some 400,000 clones, about 87% of which show up once; roughly 1.4% is in the top ten. Sequenced input: PBMCs or T cells enriched from blood (not recorded which). These receptor sequences come from a man aged 25-45 years who had recovered from COVID-19. Both conserved end residues are trimmed from each CDR3.

TRBV4-1,TRBJ2-3,ASSQDRRARDTQY
TRBV6-5,TRBJ1-2,ASSYSLAPSGGYT
TRBV27,TRBJ1-5,ASSLWGTGGKPQH
TRBV6-5,TRBJ2-7,ASSYSFQGRTYEQY
TRBV14,TRBJ1-2,ASSQDLGRLYGYT
TRBV7-3,TRBJ2-1,ASSYRGQVLEQQF
TRBV4-3,TRBJ1-3,ASSQEYRGPSGNTIY
TRBV19,TRBJ1-2,ASSILPGQRIFYGYT
TRBV9,TRBJ2-2,ASSLKGGQGITTGELF
TRBV7-2,TRBJ2-1,ASSLVPLRDSYNEQF
TRBV5-3,TRBJ2-7,ARSVRRIYEQY
TRBV6-8,TRBJ2-7,AKTYRFGYEQY
TRBV3-1/TRBV3-2,TRBJ1-2,ASSRPPGTGNNYGYT
TRBV29-1,TRBJ1-2,SVVVGTENYGYT
TRBV5-1,TRBJ2-2,ASKDSENTGELF
TRBV6-5,TRBJ1-6,ASSSSWTGVHSPLH
TRBV19,TRBJ1-6,ASSPSGQGNSPLH
TRBV30,TRBJ2-2,AWSNGRGAGELF
TRBV5-4,TRBJ1-1,ASSFDNLQAEAF
TRBV9,TRBJ2-2,ASSAGLYTGELF
TRBV6-5,TRBJ2-7,ASEVAGGYEQY
TRBV13,TRBJ2-6,ASSSRVSPGANVLT
TRBV5-6,TRBJ1-2,ASSLDFRGAYGYT
TRBV5-6,TRBJ2-5,ASSFWPPETQY
TRBV20-1,TRBJ1-5,SASLDRDYQPQH
TRBV1,TRBJ1-5,TSSHLSGRGDQPQH
TRBV2,TRBJ1-1,ASTLELREGAEAF
TRBV15,TRBJ2-7,ATSLGGRAPLNSEQY
TRBV6-2/TRBV6-3,TRBJ2-7,ASNPQGAPYEQY
TRBV27,TRBJ2-7,ASSSSPSEQY
TRBV19,TRBJ2-2,ASSSGGDTGELF
TRBV3-1/TRBV3-2,TRBJ2-7,ASSQDSHYYEQY
TRBV28,TRBJ1-2,ASSHFYGYT
TRBV28,TRBJ1-1,ASSWGGGFRNTEAF
TRBV28,TRBJ1-5,ASRQGSNQPQH
TRBV12-3/TRBV12-4,TRBJ2-2,ASSPRGTGELF
TRBV24-1,TRBJ1-5,ATSDRTGNQPQH
TRBV3-1/TRBV3-2,TRBJ1-5,ASSPGVVNQPQH
TRBV5-1,TRBJ2-1,ASSLGIAGTGAGWEQF
TRBV12-3/TRBV12-4,TRBJ1-2,ASSLSNNYGYT
TRBV3-1/TRBV3-2,TRBJ2-1,ASSQLSGGHANEQF
TRBV19,TRBJ1-1,ASSIRGLPTEAF
TRBV7-2,TRBJ1-1,ASSLTQGAVTEAF
TRBV6-2/TRBV6-3,TRBJ1-2,ASSSLPEGVYT
TRBV11-2,TRBJ1-1,ASGGGARMNTEAF
TRBV6-6,TRBJ2-7,ASSYGTLYEQY
TRBV4-2,TRBJ2-1,ASSQDNTYNEQF
TRBV29-1,TRBJ1-1,SARENTEAF
TRBV6-5,TRBJ2-7,ASREEESYEQY
TRBV6-1,TRBJ2-7,ASSERTSEQY
TRBV24-1,TRBJ2-1,ATSDDRGNDNEQF
TRBV6-5,TRBJ1-4,ASSYSKGQGNEKLF
TRBV5-1,TRBJ1-1,ASSPAGGIMNTEAF
TRBV7-9,TRBJ1-4,ASSFRSGNEKLF
TRBV19,TRBJ1-1,ASRPQGEGTEAF
TRBV7-9,TRBJ1-6,ASSLDRINSPLH
TRBV5-1,TRBJ1-3,ASSLDRSGSGNTIY
TRBV7-2,TRBJ1-5,ASSRDSIQPQH
TRBV19,TRBJ1-1,ASRGQQQNTEAF